Presented here are 22 T cell receptor beta chains from one specimen sequenced in a study of identical twins. TCRdb itself ran the 5' RACE reads through MiXCR, one entry per CDR3 protein. The sample carries about 530,000 distinct CDR3 sequences, roughly 15% recorded once. These data also featured in a second study, about yellow fever vaccine responses in identical twins.

Sequenced material: CD4+ T cells sorted from blood. The receptors originated from a woman between 18 and 30 years old in good health.

This clonotype turned up a few times. The rearrangement joins TRBV11-2 to TRBJ2-2; D is possibly TRBD2 (6 bases). CDR1 SGHAT and CDR2 FQNNGV come from the germline V gene. The CDR3 contains 17 residues. Trimming pared 6 bases from V and 1 base from J, leaving 18 bases between. CDR3 nucleotides: TGTGCCAGCAGTTGGGTAGCGGTTTTTGGGAACACCGGGGAGCTGTTTTTT. It encodes CASSWVAVFGNTGELFF.

This clonotype was detected many times. The chain has TRBV12-3 or TRBV12-4 and TRBJ2-4, with D maybe TRBD2 (5 bases). The length of the CDR3 is 17 residues. Trimming took off 6 bases at V and 0 bases at J, with 18 bases between the two ends. The CDR3 is CASSPSRAKLAKNIQYF. In DNA form, the CDR3 reads TGTGCCAGCAGCCCCTCGAGGGCGAAACTAGCCAAAAACATTCAGTACTTC.

The V and J genes are TRBV12-3 or TRBV12-4 and TRBJ2-5, with D possibly being TRBD2 (6 bases). Trimming shortened V by 3 bases and J by 2 bases, and 13 bases separated the two germline ends. The CDR3 spans 15 residues. The DNA for the CDR3 is TGTGCCAGCAGTTTGGATCGGGGGACGCAAGAGACCCAGTACTTC. Its translation: CASSLDRGTQETQYF.

This clonotype has just a few counts. The gene calls are TRBV20-1 and TRBJ2-1; D remains ambiguous. Per germline, CDR1 DFQATT and CDR2 SNEGSKA (reference sequence). Trimming left V 4 bases short and J 2 bases short, with 12 bases between. This CDR3 has 14 amino acids. The DNA of the CDR3 is TGCAGTGCTACCAGGACGACCACCTACAATGAGCAGTTCTTC. Encoded protein: CSATRTTTYNEQFF.

The chain combines TRBV3-1 with TRBJ2-5, with D possibly TRBD1 on 6 matching bases. Trimming removed 4 bases from V and 2 bases from J, with 14 bases in between. Germline V lookup: CDR1 LGHDT, CDR2 YNNKEL (reference sequence). The CDR3 sequence is 15 residues long. CDR3 DNA: TGTGCCAGCAGCCGAAGGACAGTAGTACAAGAGACCCAGTACTTC. Amino acid sequence: CASSRRTVVQETQYF.

This clonotype was observed a few times. V usage is TRBV11-2 and J usage is TRBJ2-1; 10 bases agree with TRBD2. CDR3 length: 17 amino acids. J was trimmed by 9 bases and V by 1 base; bases with no gene match: 12. Looked up from germline, CDR1 is SGHAT and CDR2 is FQNNGV. The CDR3 region is CASSLVAGGPGYSEQFF. The CDR3, as DNA: TGTGCCAGCAGCTTAGTAGCGGGGGGCCCCGGGTATAGTGAGCAGTTCTTC.

CDR3 protein: CASSYLSEGSPLHF. CDR3 DNA sequence: TGTGCCAGCAGTTACCTCTCAGAAGGTTCACCCCTCCACTTT. The V and J genes are TRBV6-5 and TRBJ1-6; D ambiguous. V was trimmed by 2 bases and J by 9 bases, leaving 11 bases between them. Looked up from germline, CDR1 is MNHEY and CDR2 is SVGAGI. CDR3 length equals 14 residues.

This clonotype showed up many times. The V and J genes are TRBV28 and TRBJ2-7; 7 bases agree with TRBD1. V dropped 6 bases and J dropped 1; count of bases not matched to a gene: 3. Germline V gene sequence: CDR1 MDHEN, CDR2 SYDVKM. The CDR3 has 13 residues. Written as DNA, the CDR3 is TGTGCCAGCAGGACGGGACAGTCCTACGAGCAGTACTTC. The encoded protein is CASRTGQSYEQYF.

This clonotype was detected only a few times. The rearrangement joins TRBV11-2 to TRBJ2-1; 10 nucleotides match TRBD2. The CDR3 contains 17 residues. Germline-derived CDR1 and CDR2 are SGHAT and FQNNGV. V lost 0 bases, J lost 9 bases, and 11 bases stayed unmatched. For the CDR3, the DNA is TGTGCCAGCAGCTTAGACTGGGAACTAGCGGGATTTAGTGAGCAGTTCTTC. Translation gives CASSLDWELAGFSEQFF.

The J gene is TRBJ1-2, the V gene TRBV9; possibly TRBD1 for D (5 bases). V dropped 0 bases and J dropped 4 bases, with 13 bases sitting between them. Germline assignment: CDR1 SGDLS and CDR2 YYNGEE. The CDR3 length is 15 residues. This CDR3 is CASSVGQGSPYGYTF. Here the CDR3 DNA reads TGTGCCAGCAGCGTAGGTCAGGGCTCACCCTATGGCTACACCTTC.

This clonotype was seen a single time. The rearrangement joins TRBV9 to TRBJ1-3; D unresolved. The CDR3 runs 15 residues. The V end was cut by 4 bases, the J end by 0 bases, with 11 bases between. Looked up from germline, CDR1 is SGDLS and CDR2 is YYNGEE. The CDR3 DNA is TGTGCCAGCAGCCAAACACCGAACTCTGGAAACACCATATATTTT. It is translated as CASSQTPNSGNTIYF.

The chain recombines TRBV7-9 with TRBJ2-5; D remains unclear. The CDR3 runs 13 residues. Trimming pared 3 bases from V and 0 bases from J, leaving 5 bases between. Germline V CDR1 and CDR2: SEHNR, FQNEAQ (reference sequence). CDR3 nucleotides: TGTGCCAGCAGCTTTGAGTACCAAGAGACCCAGTACTTC. This translates into CASSFEYQETQYF.

V gene TRBV12-2 combines with J gene TRBJ2-7; the D segment call TRBD1 is taken from the table without a DNA check. TRBV12-2 is a pseudogene locus. The CDR3 covers 14 residues. Here the CDR3 reads CASRSDKSSYEQYV. CDR3 sequence (DNA): TGTGCAAGTCGCTCGGACAAGAGCTCCTACGAGCAGTACGTC.

The CDR3 bases are TGTGCCAGCAGCCGCCAAAAGTCGACCTCCAGGGATTATAACTTGTATCAGCCCCAGCATTTT. This codes for CASSRQKSTSRDYNLYQPQHF. V and J are TRBV3-1 and TRBJ1-5, with D possibly being TRBD1 (5 bases). The length of the CDR3 is 21 residues. The germline gives CDR1 LGHDT, CDR2 YNNKEL (reference sequence). Trimming took 4 bases from V and 5 from J, leaving 33 bases between them.

The table lists this clonotype with a few counts. J is TRBJ2-3 and V is TRBV7-2; D not certain. V dropped 5 bases and J dropped 3 bases, with 9 bases sitting between them. The CDR3 covers 13 residues. In germline, CDR1 is SGHTA, CDR2 FQGNSA. CDR3 protein: CASSETWTDTQYF. The CDR3 DNA is TGTGCCAGCAGCGAGACCTGGACAGATACGCAGTATTTT.

This clonotype was seen more than once but under ten times. This chain links TRBV6-2 or TRBV6-3 with TRBJ2-2; 7 nucleotides match TRBD2. The germline V gene has CDR1 MNHEY and CDR2 SVGEGT. V lost 2 bases and J lost 7; bases outside the gene matches: 7. This CDR3 contains 15 residues. The DNA of the CDR3 is TGTGCCAGCAGTTACAGCGGGACTACTGGCGGGGAGCTGTTTTTT. Its translation: CASSYSGTTGGELFF.

The CDR3: CASSLRRDLGGEQFF. CDR3 sequence (DNA): TGTGCCAGCAGCTTACGCCGGGACTTGGGGGGTGAGCAGTTCTTC. This sequence joins TRBV7-3 and TRBJ2-1; perhaps TRBD2 as D (6 bases). CDR1 and CDR2 from the germline V gene are SGHTA and FQGTGA. CDR3 size: 15 residues. Trimming took off 2 bases at V and 9 bases at J, with 17 bases between the two ends. The whole variable domain, remainder taken from reference TRBV7-3 and TRBJ2-1, is GAGVSQTPSNKVTEKGKYVELRCDPISGHTALYWYRQSLGQGPEFLIYFQGTGAADDSGLPNDRFFAVRPEGSVSTLKIQRTERGDSAVYLCASSLRRDLGGEQFFGPGTRLTVL.

Only a few counts were recorded for this clonotype. The chain employs TRBV5-1 and TRBJ2-5; TRBD1 agrees at 9 bases. V trimming: 4 bases; J trimming: 7 bases; junction bases outside the gene matches: 8. CDR1 and CDR2 from the germline V gene are SGHRS and YFSETQ. The length of the CDR3 is 14 residues. This CDR3 is CASSQGQGFGTQYF. In DNA form, the CDR3 reads TGCGCCAGCAGCCAGGGACAGGGATTTGGGACCCAGTACTTC.

This clonotype came up many times. This chain joins TRBV12-3 or TRBV12-4 and TRBJ2-7; TRBD1 might be the D (5 bases). The CDR3 contains 12 residues. The V end was cut by 3 bases, the J end by 6 bases, with 9 bases between. CDR3 coding DNA: TGTGCCAGCAGTTTTAGTGGGGCCGAGCAGTACTTC. Residues: CASSFSGAEQYF.

This clonotype was picked up a small number of times. The chain uses TRBV15 and TRBJ2-5; a weak D match, TRBD1 (5 bases). V was trimmed by 1 base and J by 1 base, leaving 7 bases between them. CDR3 length: 14 amino acids. Germline lookup yields CDR1 LNHNV and CDR2 YYDKDF (reference sequence). CDR3: CATSRAGIQETQYF. CDR3 nucleotides: TGTGCCACCAGCAGAGCAGGGATCCAAGAGACCCAGTACTTC.

This clonotype was recorded a few times. This chain joins TRBV7-9 and TRBJ2-7; the D gene could be TRBD1 or TRBD2 (5 bases each). Looked up from germline, CDR1 is SEHNR and CDR2 is FQNEAQ (reference sequence). The CDR3 extends over 13 amino acids. Trimming pared 1 base from V and 8 bases from J, leaving 12 bases between. The CDR3 sequence is CASSLGDGLQQYV. DNA of the CDR3: TGTGCCAGCAGCTTAGGGGACGGCTTGCAGCAGTACGTC.

The chain couples TRBV2 to TRBJ2-3; unclear D gene. The CDR3 runs 14 residues. Trimming removed 3 bases from V and 2 bases from J, with 9 bases in between. CDR1 is SNHLY and CDR2 is FYNNEI in the germline V gene. CDR3 bases: TGTGCCAGCAGTGACAGGCCCTTCACAGATACGCAGTATTTT. Translation: CASSDRPFTDTQYF.